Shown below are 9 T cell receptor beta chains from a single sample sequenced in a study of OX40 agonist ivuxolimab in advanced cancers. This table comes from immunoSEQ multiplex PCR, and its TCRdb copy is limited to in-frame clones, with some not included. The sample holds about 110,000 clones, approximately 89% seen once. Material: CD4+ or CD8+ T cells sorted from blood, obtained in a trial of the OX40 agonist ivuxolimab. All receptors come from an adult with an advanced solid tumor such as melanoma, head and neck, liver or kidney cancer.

The CDR3 DNA reads TGTGCCAGCAGTTACAAACGGACAGTCTATGGCTACACCTTC. It translates to CASSYKRTVYGYTF. The genes are TRBV6-5 and TRBJ1-2, with D possibly being TRBD1 (6 bases). Trimming took 2 bases from V and 4 from J, leaving 11 bases between them. There are 14 residues in the CDR3. CDR1 is MNHEY and CDR2 is SVGAGI in the germline V gene.

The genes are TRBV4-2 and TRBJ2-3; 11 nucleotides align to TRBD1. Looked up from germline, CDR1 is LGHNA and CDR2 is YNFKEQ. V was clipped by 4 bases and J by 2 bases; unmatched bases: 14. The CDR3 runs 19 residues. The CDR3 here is CASSRRGQGAPLNTDTQYF. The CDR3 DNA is TGTGCCAGCAGCCGTCGTGGACAGGGGGCCCCTTTAAACACAGATACGCAGTATTTT.

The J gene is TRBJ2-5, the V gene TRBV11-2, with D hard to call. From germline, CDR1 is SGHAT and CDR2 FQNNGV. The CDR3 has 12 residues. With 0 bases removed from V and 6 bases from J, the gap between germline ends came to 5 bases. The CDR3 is CASSLDGQTQYF. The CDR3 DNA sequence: TGTGCCAGCAGCTTAGATGGGCAGACCCAGTACTTC. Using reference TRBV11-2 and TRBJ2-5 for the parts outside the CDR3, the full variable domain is EAGVAQSPRYKIIEKRQSVAFWCNPISGHATLYWYQQILGQGPKLLIQFQNNGVVDDSQLPKDRFSAERLKGVDSTLKIQPAKLEDSAVYLCASSLDGQTQYFGPGTRLLVL.

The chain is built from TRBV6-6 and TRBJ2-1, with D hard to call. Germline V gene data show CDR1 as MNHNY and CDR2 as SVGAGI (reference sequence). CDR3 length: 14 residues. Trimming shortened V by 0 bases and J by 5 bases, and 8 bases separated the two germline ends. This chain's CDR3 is CASSYSPENNEQFF. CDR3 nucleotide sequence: TGTGCCAGCAGTTACTCGCCGGAGAACAATGAGCAGTTCTTC.

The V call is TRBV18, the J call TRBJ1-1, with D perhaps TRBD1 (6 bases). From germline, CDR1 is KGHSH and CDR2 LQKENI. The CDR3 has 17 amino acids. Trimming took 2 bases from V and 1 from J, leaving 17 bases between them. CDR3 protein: CASSPVGQGLTNTEAFF. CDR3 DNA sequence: TGTGCCAGCTCACCAGTAGGCCAGGGGCTTACGAACACTGAAGCTTTCTTT. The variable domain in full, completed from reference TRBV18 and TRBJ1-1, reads NAGVMQNPRHLVRRRGQEARLRCSPMKGHSHVYWYRQLPEEGLKFMVYLQKENIIDESGMPKERFSAEFPKEGPSILRIQQVVRGDSAAYFCASSPVGQGLTNTEAFFGQGTRLTVV.

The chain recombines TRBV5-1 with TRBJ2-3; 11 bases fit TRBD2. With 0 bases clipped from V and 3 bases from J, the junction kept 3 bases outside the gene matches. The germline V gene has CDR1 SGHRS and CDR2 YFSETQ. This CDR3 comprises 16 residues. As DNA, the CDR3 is TGCGCCAGCAGCTTGGCCCTAGCGGGGGGTACAGATACGCAGTATTTT. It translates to CASSLALAGGTDTQYF. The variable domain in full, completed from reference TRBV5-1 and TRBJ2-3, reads KAGVTQTPRYLIKTRGQQVTLSCSPISGHRSVSWYQQTPGQGLQFLFEYFSETQRNKGNFPGRFSGRQFSNSRSEMNVSTLELGDSALYLCASSLALAGGTDTQYFGPGTRLTVL.

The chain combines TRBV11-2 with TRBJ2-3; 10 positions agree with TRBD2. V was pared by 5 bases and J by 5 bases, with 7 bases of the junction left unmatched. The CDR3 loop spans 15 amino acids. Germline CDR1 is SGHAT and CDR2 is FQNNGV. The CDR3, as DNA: TGTGCCAGCAGCCCCAGCGGGAGGGCCATAGATACGCAGTATTTT. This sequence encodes CASSPSGRAIDTQYF.

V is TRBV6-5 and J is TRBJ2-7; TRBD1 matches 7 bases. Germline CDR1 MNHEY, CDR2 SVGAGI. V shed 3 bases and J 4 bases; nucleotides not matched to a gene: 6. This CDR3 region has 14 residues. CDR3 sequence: CASSYDRETYEQYF. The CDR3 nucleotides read TGTGCCAGCAGTTATGACAGGGAGACATACGAGCAGTACTTC.

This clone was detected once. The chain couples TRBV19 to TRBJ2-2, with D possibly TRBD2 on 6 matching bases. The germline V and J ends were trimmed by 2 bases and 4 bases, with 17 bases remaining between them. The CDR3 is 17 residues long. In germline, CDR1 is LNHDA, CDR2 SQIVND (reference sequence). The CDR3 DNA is TGTGCCAGTAGTATATTAGGGGCGGGACGGGTCACCGGGGAGCTGTTTTTT. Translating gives CASSILGAGRVTGELFF.